These T cell receptor beta chains were read from a single sample in a study of blood T cell repertoires in COVID-19. Assay used: immunoSEQ multiplex PCR; TCRdb lists only in-frame clones, some missing. The table lists around 100,000 clones, roughly 91% of them singletons, with 6.7% in the top ten. The sequenced sample consisted of peripheral blood. The source of these receptors is a man aged 18 to 30 with COVID-19, enrolled during active disease. Both conserved end residues are part of each CDR3. D genes are given only for firm matches. Only some rows state a clone size, as once, few, many or a class for expanded clones.

clone size	J gene	V gene	D gene	CDR3 protein	CDR3 DNA
.	TRBJ2-7	TRBV5-5	TRBD1	CASSSATGVAYEQYF	TGTGCCAGCAGCTCAGCGACAGGGGTCGCCTACGAGCAGTACTTC
.	TRBJ2-2	TRBV5-6	TRBD2	CASSTTSGSRAGELFF	TGTGCCAGCAGCACCACTAGCGGGAGTCGGGCCGGGGAGCTGTTTTTT
.	TRBJ2-1	TRBV7-9	TRBD2	CASITGASGDSSSYNEQFF	TGTGCCAGCATTACAGGGGCTAGCGGGGACTCAAGCTCCTACAATGAGCAGTTCTTC
.	TRBJ2-5	TRBV7-3	TRBD2	CASSPLGGRETQYF	TGTGCCAGCAGCCCCCTGGGCGGGAGGGAGACCCAGTACTTC
.	TRBJ2-2	TRBV9	TRBD2	CASSGSGTSGNTGELFF	TGTGCCAGCAGCGGGTCCGGGACTAGCGGGAACACCGGGGAGCTGTTTTTT
.	TRBJ2-7	TRBV19	.	CASSHRAKGYEQYF	TGTGCCAGTAGTCACAGGGCTAAGGGGTACGAGCAGTACTTC
.	TRBJ2-3	TRBV4-3	.	CASSPTFRVFTSTDTQYF	TGCGCCAGCAGCCCCACCTTTCGGGTTTTCACTAGCACAGATACGCAGTATTTT
.	TRBJ2-7	TRBV5-6	TRBD2	CASSLRLAGNEQYF	TGTGCCAGCAGCTTGAGACTAGCGGGAAACGAGCAGTACTTC
.	TRBJ1-1	TRBV5-6	TRBD1	CASSRDRGSANTEAFF	TGTGCCAGCAGCAGGGACAGGGGATCGGCGAACACTGAAGCTTTCTTT
once	TRBJ2-5	TRBV29-1	.	CSKGASRVQETQYF	TGCAGCAAAGGAGCTAGCCGAGTCCAAGAGACCCAGTACTTC
.	TRBJ2-7	TRBV27	TRBD2	CASSSGLAGRGYEQYF	TGTGCCAGCAGTTCAGGACTAGCAGGAAGGGGATACGAGCAGTACTTC
.	TRBJ2-7	TRBV7-2	TRBD2	CASSLASGSSYEQYF	TGTGCCAGCAGCTTAGCTAGCGGGAGCTCCTACGAGCAGTACTTC
.	TRBJ2-3	TRBV7-2	.	CASSSTLGVALDTQYF	TGTGCCAGCAGCTCCACCTTAGGGGTCGCTTTGGATACGCAGTATTTT
few	TRBJ2-1	TRBV6-5	.	CASSYSRGGSYNEQFF	TGTGCCAGCAGTTACTCGAGGGGGGGGTCCTACAATGAGCAGTTCTTC
.	TRBJ1-1	TRBV7-9	.	CASSSKGQGINEAFF	TGTGCCAGCAGCTCGAAGGGACAAGGGATCAATGAAGCTTTCTTT
once	TRBJ2-7	TRBV5-1	.	CASSAAGRASYEQYF	TGCGCCAGCAGCGCCGCCGGCAGGGCCTCCTACGAGCAGTACTTC
.	TRBJ2-7	TRBV5-4	.	CASSSAGYEQYF	TGTGCCAGCAGCTCGGCGGGGTACGAGCAGTACTTC
.	TRBJ2-3	TRBV6-6	.	CASSHSIVTGSTQYF	TGTGCCAGCAGTCACTCGATAGTTACCGGGAGCACGCAGTATTTT
.	TRBJ1-3	TRBV28	TRBD1	CASSSPTGTGNTIYF	TGTGCCAGCAGTTCCCCGACAGGGACTGGAAACACCATATATTTT
.	TRBJ2-5	TRBV2	TRBD2	CASSSGRARETQYF	TGTGCCAGCAGTAGTGGGAGGGCCCGGGAGACCCAGTACTTC
.	TRBJ1-5	TRBV27	.	CASSYTGNGNQPQHF	TGTGCCAGCAGTTACACAGGGAACGGCAATCAGCCCCAGCATTTT
.	TRBJ2-7	TRBV20-1	TRBD2	CSASLAGVQYEQYF	TGCAGTGCTAGTTTGGCGGGAGTACAATACGAGCAGTACTTC
.	TRBJ1-1	TRBV7-9	.	CASSLQGTATEAFF	TGTGCCAGCAGCTTACAGGGAACAGCCACTGAAGCTTTCTTT
.	TRBJ2-3	TRBV5-4	TRBD2	CASSRMTSGGDTQYF	TGTGCCAGCAGCCGAATGACTAGCGGGGGGGATACGCAGTATTTT
.	TRBJ2-3	TRBV5-1	.	CASSPWIRGPDTQYF	TGCGCCAGCAGCCCTTGGATCAGGGGACCAGATACGCAGTATTTT
.	TRBJ2-7	TRBV25-1	.	CASSGLVAYEQYF	TGTGCCAGCAGTGGACTAGTCGCCTACGAGCAGTACTTC
.	TRBJ2-7	TRBV27	.	CASSSGFFYEQYF	TGTGCCAGCAGCTCGGGTTTCTTCTACGAGCAGTACTTC
.	TRBJ1-1	TRBV6-6	TRBD1	CASSGTGLNTEAFF	TGTGCCAGCAGTGGGACAGGGCTGAACACTGAAGCTTTCTTT
.	TRBJ1-1	TRBV27	TRBD1	CASSPRDRDEAFF	TGTGCCAGCAGTCCCCGGGACAGGGATGAAGCTTTCTTT
.	TRBJ2-7	TRBV7-8	TRBD1	CASSLGTGGHEQYF	TGTGCCAGCAGTCTAGGGACAGGGGGCCACGAGCAGTACTTC
.	TRBJ1-2	TRBV23-1	.	CASSRVQGSYCIYGYTF	TGCGCCAGCAGTCGCGTCCAGGGGTCTTACTGTATTTACGGCTACACCTTC
.	TRBJ1-5	TRBV20-1	TRBD1	CSASLEDRENQPQHF	TGCAGTGCTAGTCTGGAGGACAGGGAGAATCAGCCCCAGCATTTT